Reported below is one TCR beta chain. Its antigen is unidentified. Germline assignment: CDR1 SGHNT and CDR2 YYREEE (reference sequence). The germline V and J ends were trimmed by 1 base and 2 bases, with 6 bases remaining between them. The length of the CDR3 is 13 residues. The entry originates in a study of OX40 agonist ivuxolimab in advanced cancers. About the study: Those enrolled were 82.7% male, with a mean age of about 60 years and ages from about 20 to 90. Study-level findings and limits: CD4+ and CD8+ blood T cells expanded clonally by week 6 at 0.1 to 3.0 mg/kg.

The data were produced by immunoSEQ multiplex PCR, yet TCRdb's version contains in-frame clones alone and is incomplete. Of 60,000 to 85,000 clones listed, 80% to 90% are singletons. Source: CD4+ or CD8+ T cells sorted from blood, taken in a trial of the OX40 agonist ivuxolimab. The V call is TRBV5-4, the J call TRBJ1-2; no reliable D call. This TCR came from an adult with an advanced solid tumor such as melanoma, head and neck, liver or kidney cancer. CDR3: CASSLSKNYGYTF. CDR3 sequence (DNA): TGTGCCAGCAGCTTGTCAAAGAACTATGGCTACACCTTC.